The 30 T cell receptor beta chains reported below all come from one sample, sequenced in a study of PD-1 blockade in classical Hodgkin lymphoma. Autologous stem cell transplantation was followed by relapse in every patient, and brentuximab vedotin exposure varied. The table came from immunoSEQ multiplex PCR; TCRdb's copy has only in-frame clones and leaves some out. The table has over 20,000 clones, 80% to 90% seen once. The specimen was peripheral blood mononuclear cells (PBMCs), collected at baseline. These receptors came from a human donor with classical Hodgkin lymphoma.

This chain uses TRBV5-1 with TRBJ2-5; D is perhaps TRBD2 (6 bases). Germline assignment: CDR1 SGHRS and CDR2 YFSETQ. Trimming removed 4 bases from V and 5 bases from J, with 15 bases in between. The CDR3 is 14 amino acids. CDR3 coding DNA: TGCGCCAGCAGCCCCTTTGGGGGGATTGAGACCCAGTACTTC. Translating it yields CASSPFGGIETQYF.

The V gene is TRBV5-1, the J gene TRBJ2-2; D unclear. The length of the CDR3 is 13 residues. The germline V and J ends were trimmed by 0 bases and 6 bases, with 6 bases remaining between them. Germline CDR1 reads SGHRS; CDR2 reads YFSETQ. The CDR3 DNA reads as TGCGCCAGCAGCTTGGGGGCGGCCGGGGAGCTGTTTTTT. Its translation: CASSLGAAGELFF.

The J gene is TRBJ2-7, the V gene TRBV4-2; D uncertain. The V and J ends lost 1 base and 4 bases respectively, with 8 bases between them. Germline V CDR1 and CDR2: LGHNA, YNFKEQ. The CDR3 length is 13 residues. For the CDR3, the DNA is TGTGCCAGCAGCCAAGGGGTAGCTTACGAGCAGTACTTC. This translates into CASSQGVAYEQYF.

This chain joins TRBV9 and TRBJ2-7; D unresolved. The CDR3 is 14 residues long. Germline V gene sequence: CDR1 SGDLS, CDR2 YYNGEE. V shed 0 bases and J shed 0 bases, with 7 bases lying between them. CDR3 in DNA: TGTGCCAGCAGCGTAGTTCCGAGCTCCTACGAGCAGTACTTC. Protein sequence: CASSVVPSSYEQYF.

J is TRBJ2-3 and V is TRBV5-1; 7 bases map to TRBD2. This CDR3 comprises 16 residues. CDR1 is SGHRS and CDR2 is YFSETQ in the germline V gene. V was pared by 4 bases and J by 1 base, with 9 bases of the junction left unmatched. The CDR3 sequence is CASSLLAGEGTDTQYF. DNA of the CDR3: TGCGCCAGCAGCCTTCTGGCGGGGGAGGGCACAGATACGCAGTATTTT.

The V gene is TRBV21-1, the J gene TRBJ2-7; the DNA was not compared with TRBD1, the D call given in the table. TRBV21-1 is listed as a pseudogene. The length of the CDR3 is 12 residues. CDR3 DNA: TGTGCCAGCGTAAGACAGAGCTACGGGCAGTACTTC. Encoded protein: CASVRQSYGQYF.

The chain is built from TRBV7-9 and TRBJ2-1; D perhaps matches TRBD2 (5 bases). CDR3 length: 13 amino acids. Trimming shortened V by 6 bases and J by 10 bases, and 16 bases separated the two germline ends. The germline CDR1 and CDR2 sequences are SEHNR and FQNEAQ (reference sequence). The chain's CDR3 is CASSQIGSHEQFF. The CDR3 DNA follows: TGTGCCAGCAGTCAGATAGGGAGTCACGAGCAGTTCTTC.

V usage is TRBV7-8 and J usage is TRBJ2-7, with TRBD1 identical over 10 bases. Germline V gene data show CDR1 as SGHVS and CDR2 as FQNEAQ. The junction had 0 bases not matched to a gene; V was cut back by 1 base and J by 0 bases. The CDR3 runs 15 residues. The CDR3 DNA reads as TGTGCCAGCAGCTTAGGGGACAGGGGCTCCTACGAGCAGTACTTC. It encodes CASSLGDRGSYEQYF. The full variable domain, in which reference TRBV7-8 and TRBJ2-7 provide the parts outside the CDR3, is GAGVSQSPRYKVAKRGQDVALRCDPISGHVSLFWYQQALGQGPEFLTYFQNEAQLDKSGLPSDRFFAERPEGSVSTLKIQRTQQEDSAVYLCASSLGDRGSYEQYFGPGTRLTVT.

V gene TRBV5-4 combines with J gene TRBJ2-3; maybe TRBD2 (6 bases). This CDR3 region has 17 residues. Trimming stripped 3 bases from V and 2 bases from J, with 19 bases between. CDR1 and CDR2 (germline): SGHNT, YYREEE (reference sequence). The CDR3 region has the DNA TGTGCCAGCAGCTACGGGGGACGCAGCATTAACACAGATACGCAGTATTTT. Protein sequence: CASSYGGRSINTDTQYF.

V is TRBV19 and J is TRBJ2-1; 9 bases fit TRBD2. V trimming: 1 base; J trimming: 4 bases; junction bases outside the gene matches: 5. Germline CDR1 is LNHDA and CDR2 is SQIVND (reference sequence). This CDR3 is 16 amino acids long. In DNA form, the CDR3 reads TGTGCCAGTAGTATAGGGTTTAGCGGGGGTTACAATGAGCAGTTCTTC. Translating gives CASSIGFSGGYNEQFF. Looking up the rest from reference TRBV19 and TRBJ2-1 gives the full variable domain: DGGITQSPKYLFRKEGQNVTLSCEQNLNHDAMYWYRQDPGQGLRLIYYSQIVNDFQKGDIAEGYSVSREKKESFPLTVTSAQKNPTAFYLCASSIGFSGGYNEQFFGPGTRLTVL.

The rearrangement links TRBV5-1 to TRBJ2-3; 8 positions match TRBD2. The length of the CDR3 is 15 residues. Germline V gene lookup returns CDR1 SGHRS and CDR2 YFSETQ. V lost 5 bases and J lost 0; bases outside the gene matches: 5. As DNA, the CDR3 is TGCGCCAGCAGTCTAGCGGGCAAGAGCACAGATACGCAGTATTTT. Its protein product is CASSLAGKSTDTQYF.

The chain uses TRBV5-1 and TRBJ2-5, with 10 bases aligning to TRBD2. Germline values: CDR1 SGHRS, CDR2 YFSETQ. V was pared by 3 bases and J by 3 bases, with 5 bases of the junction left unmatched. The CDR3 contains 15 residues. DNA of the CDR3: TGCGCCAGCAGCTCTATAGGACTAGCGGAAGAGACCCAGTACTTC. As protein: CASSSIGLAEETQYF.

The chain carries TRBV7-2 and TRBJ2-3; 12 bases map to TRBD2. V was clipped by 5 bases and J by 3 bases; unmatched bases: 6. Per the germline V gene, CDR1 is SGHTA and CDR2 is FQGNSA. This CDR3 region has 16 residues. For the CDR3, the DNA is TGTGCCAGCAGCCACGGACTAGCGGGGCATACAGATACGCAGTATTTT. This encodes CASSHGLAGHTDTQYF. Complete variable domain (other parts from reference TRBV7-2 and TRBJ2-3): GAGVSQSPSNKVTEKGKDVELRCDPISGHTALYWYRQSLGQGLEFLIYFQGNSAPDKSGLPSDRFSAERTGGSVSTLTIQRTQQEDSAVYLCASSHGLAGHTDTQYFGPGTRLTVL.

CDR3 sequence reads: CASSLPTTEAFF. CDR3 sequence (DNA): TGTGCCAGCAGCCTCCCCACCACTGAAGCTTTCTTT. The rearrangement joins TRBV7-8 to TRBJ1-1; no firm D call. Germline V gene data show CDR1 as SGHVS and CDR2 as FQNEAQ. V lost 5 bases, J lost 4 bases, and 8 bases lay in between. This CDR3 region has 12 residues.

The CDR3 sequence: CASSFQTGGVDYEQYF. CDR3 in DNA: TGCGCCAGCAGTTTTCAAACAGGGGGCGTTGACTACGAGCAGTACTTC. The V call is TRBV5-1, the J call TRBJ2-7, with 9 bases that match TRBD1. The CDR3 is 16 residues long. V lost 5 bases and J lost 3; bases outside the gene matches: 12. Germline-derived CDR1 and CDR2 are SGHRS and YFSETQ.

The genes are TRBV18 and TRBJ2-5; TRBD1 aligns across 7 bases. Germline CDR1 is KGHSH and CDR2 is LQKENI. The CDR3 consists of 13 residues. J lost 7 bases, V lost 6 bases, and 8 bases had no gene match. The CDR3 region has the DNA TGTGCCAGCTCTCGCGACAGGGTAGGGACCCAGTACTTC. Translation gives CASSRDRVGTQYF.

The V call is TRBV6-5, the J call TRBJ1-6; TRBD1 matches at 9 bases. V gave up 0 bases and J gave up 7 bases; unmatched junction bases: 1. Looked up from germline, CDR1 is MNHEY and CDR2 is SVGAGI. The CDR3 is 15 residues long. Here the CDR3 reads CASSYSGTGNSPLHF. CDR3 sequence (DNA): TGTGCCAGCAGTTACTCCGGGACAGGGAATTCACCCCTCCACTTT.

Points on this clone: This sample includes further DNA sequences coding for the same CDR3. The CDR3 DNA sequence: TGCGCCAGCAGCCCGGGCACAGATACGCAGTATTTT. It is translated as CASSPGTDTQYF. This sequence joins TRBV5-1 and TRBJ2-3; no firm D call. Germline CDR1 is SGHRS and CDR2 is YFSETQ. The V end was cut by 4 bases, the J end by 1 base, with 4 bases between. The CDR3 covers 12 residues.

The rearrangement uses TRBV5-4 and TRBJ2-5; the D gene is possibly TRBD1 (6 bases). The V and J ends lost 4 bases and 5 bases respectively, with 15 bases between them. CDR3 size: 14 residues. Germline loops: CDR1 SGHNT, CDR2 YYREEE (reference sequence). Here the CDR3 DNA reads TGTGCCAGCAGCCCAGGGGAGTTCAGCGAGACCCAGTACTTC. Protein: CASSPGEFSETQYF.

This clone was observed a handful of times. The V call is TRBV5-1, the J call TRBJ2-5, with 11 nucleotides matching TRBD1. Germline loops: CDR1 SGHRS, CDR2 YFSETQ. This CDR3 contains 14 residues. The junction had 3 bases not matched to a gene; V was cut back by 4 bases and J by 4 bases. CDR3 sequence reads: CASSEGTGGETQYF. In nucleotides, the CDR3 is TGCGCCAGCAGCGAGGGGACAGGGGGAGAGACCCAGTACTTC.

The J gene is TRBJ1-2, the V gene TRBV19; 7 nucleotides agree with TRBD1. CDR1 is LNHDA, CDR2 SQIVND, per germline (reference sequence). J was trimmed by 4 bases and V by 10 bases; bases with no gene match: 6. The CDR3 is made up of 12 amino acids. The chain's CDR3 is CATGQATYGYTF. The CDR3 DNA follows: TGTGCCACAGGACAGGCCACCTATGGCTACACCTTC. Full variable domain (remainder filled in from reference TRBV19 and TRBJ1-2): DGGITQSPKYLFRKEGQNVTLSCEQNLNHDAMYWYRQDPGQGLRLIYYSQIVNDFQKGDIAEGYSVSREKKESFPLTVTSAQKNPTAFYLCATGQATYGYTFGSGTRLTVV.

This clone has a handful of counts. The genes are TRBV5-6 and TRBJ1-6; D possibly corresponds to TRBD1 (6 bases). From germline, CDR1 is SGHDT and CDR2 YYEEEE. V was clipped by 3 bases and J by 7 bases, with 14 bases between them. This CDR3 is 15 amino acids long. In nucleotides, the CDR3 is TGTGCCAGCAGCTACCTTGACAGGCTAAATTCACCCCTCCACTTT. Protein: CASSYLDRLNSPLHF.

This chain uses TRBV5-1 with TRBJ1-6, with D possibly matching TRBD1 (6 bases). CDR1 is SGHRS, CDR2 YFSETQ, per germline. This CDR3 has 14 residues. The V end lost 0 bases, the J end lost 12 bases, and 13 bases lay between the germline ends. In DNA form, the CDR3 reads TGCGCCAGCAGCTTGGCGGACAGCGTGGAACCCCTCCACTTT. It yields the protein CASSLADSVEPLHF. Full variable domain (remainder filled in from reference TRBV5-1 and TRBJ1-6): KAGVTQTPRYLIKTRGQQVTLSCSPISGHRSVSWYQQTPGQGLQFLFEYFSETQRNKGNFPGRFSGRQFSNSRSEMNVSTLELGDSALYLCASSLADSVEPLHFGNGTRLTVT.

This clone was seen only a few times. CDR3 loop: CASSIWGSSYNEQFF. CDR3 in DNA: TGTGCCAGTAGTATTTGGGGGAGCTCCTACAATGAGCAGTTCTTC. The rearrangement uses TRBV19 and TRBJ2-1, with D possibly being TRBD1 or TRBD2 (5 bases each). Trimming shortened V by 3 bases and J by 0 bases, and 9 bases separated the two germline ends. CDR1 is LNHDA and CDR2 is SQIVND in the germline V gene (reference sequence). The CDR3 has 15 amino acids. Drawing the rest from reference TRBV19 and TRBJ2-1, the complete variable domain is DGGITQSPKYLFRKEGQNVTLSCEQNLNHDAMYWYRQDPGQGLRLIYYSQIVNDFQKGDIAEGYSVSREKKESFPLTVTSAQKNPTAFYLCASSIWGSSYNEQFFGPGTRLTVL.

The chain joins TRBV6-5 to TRBJ2-1; weak D call: TRBD1 (6 bases). Trimming shortened V by 2 bases and J by 0 bases, and 11 bases separated the two germline ends. The CDR3 has 16 residues. Germline CDR1 and CDR2: MNHEY and SVGAGI. The CDR3 DNA reads as TGTGCCAGCAGTTACACCGGACAGAGCTCCTACAATGAGCAGTTCTTC. Its protein is CASSYTGQSSYNEQFF.

V gene TRBV7-8 combines with J gene TRBJ2-7; D is unclear. The V end lost 1 base, the J end lost 2 bases, and 9 bases lay between the germline ends. Germline V gene data show CDR1 as SGHVS and CDR2 as FQNEAQ. The CDR3 has 14 residues. Here the CDR3 reads CASSLGYPPYEQYF. The DNA of the CDR3 is TGTGCCAGCAGCTTAGGGTACCCACCCTACGAGCAGTACTTC.

The chain uses TRBV5-1 and TRBJ1-3; D perhaps matches TRBD1 (5 bases). CDR1 is SGHRS, CDR2 YFSETQ, per germline. V lost 4 bases, J lost 0 bases, and 14 bases lay in between. The CDR3 loop spans 16 amino acids. This CDR3 reads CASSQGPTGSGNTIYF. Here the CDR3 DNA reads TGCGCCAGCAGCCAGGGACCGACTGGCTCTGGAAACACCATATATTTT.

The chain joins TRBV5-1 to TRBJ2-1; 10 nucleotides align to TRBD2. V lost 1 base and J lost 2; bases outside the gene matches: 0. This CDR3 has 15 amino acids. Germline values: CDR1 SGHRS, CDR2 YFSETQ. The CDR3 is CASSLSGGAYNEQFF. The CDR3 DNA reads TGCGCCAGCAGCTTGAGCGGGGGGGCCTACAATGAGCAGTTCTTC.

The chain combines TRBV27 with TRBJ2-5; 10 nucleotides agree with TRBD2. V lost 6 bases to trimming and J lost 5 bases; unmatched junction nucleotides: 6. CDR3 length equals 14 residues. The germline V gene encodes CDR1 MNHEY and CDR2 SMNVEV (reference sequence). The CDR3 DNA sequence: TGTGCCAGCAGGAAGCGGGGGGGCTGGGAGACCCAGTACTTC. It specifies CASRKRGGWETQYF.

The genes are TRBV30 and TRBJ1-6; no clear D gene. Trimming stripped 4 bases from V and 9 bases from J, with 13 bases between. The CDR3 extends over 13 amino acids. Germline V gives CDR1 GTSNPN, CDR2 SVGIG (reference sequence). The CDR3 nucleotides are TGTGCCTGGACGCGGGGAGTGGGTTCACCCCTCCACTTT. Translating it yields CAWTRGVGSPLHF.